One and the same sample provided the 3 T cell receptor beta chains below, sequenced in a study of T cell repertoires in cytomegalovirus infection. TCRdb re-called the reads with MiXCR, one entry per CDR3 protein. This table has 250,000 to 350,000 distinct CDR3 sequences, about a quarter appearing once. The sequenced sample was PBMCs. These receptors all come from a human donor in good health (CMV status not recorded). Some clones in this sample may be carry-over from other donors' samples.

There are many counts of this clonotype. The chain links TRBV7-2 to TRBJ2-3, with TRBD2 matching 7 bases. The V and J ends lost 1 base and 7 bases, in that order; junction bases with no gene match: 8. CDR1 is SGHTA, CDR2 FQGNSA, per germline. CDR3 length: 15 residues. This CDR3 reads CASSLEGREGYTQYF. In nucleotides, the CDR3 is TGTGCCAGCAGCTTAGAGGGCAGGGAGGGGTATACGCAGTATTTT.

The chain is built from TRBV7-2 and TRBJ2-2; TRBD2 matches 13 bases. Germline-derived CDR1 and CDR2 are SGHTA and FQGNSA. The CDR3 sequence is 15 residues long. V gave up 9 bases and J gave up 5 bases; unmatched junction bases: 6. In nucleotides, the CDR3 is TGTGCCAGTCGGACTAGCGGGGGTTTTACCGGGGAGCTGTTTTTT. It is translated as CASRTSGGFTGELFF.

Only a few counts were recorded for this clonotype. The chain uses TRBV7-3 and TRBJ2-1, with 10 bases that match TRBD2. The CDR3 runs 17 residues. Unmatched junction bases numbered 7, after V lost 1 base and J lost 4 bases. Germline V gene data show CDR1 as SGHTA and CDR2 as FQGTGA. The CDR3 coding sequence is TGTGCCAGCAGCTTAAAGCTAGCGGGGGCAATATACAATGAGCAGTTCTTC. Its protein product is CASSLKLAGAIYNEQFF.